This entry is about one TCR beta chain. As yet, its antigen is unknown. One base away lies a much larger clone, so this may be a sequencing read error. This record belongs to a study of molecular identifiers for immune sequencing clone quantification. For the study at large: Replicates partitioned RNA from approximately 20,000 or 98,000 naive CD8 cells into five parts, sequencing four.

Study-level findings and limits: A single cell's spiked Jurkat TCR RNA was reportedly detectable among roughly 1 million naive cells.

TCRdb reprocessed the PCR reads via MiXCR and lists one record per CDR3 protein. The sample records some 650,000 distinct CDR3 sequences, nearly 20% being singletons. Construction of naive CD8 libraries employed about 18,000 to 1,100,000 sorted cells together with 10%, 30% or 50% RNA. Sorting captured naive CD8 T cells as CD8+CD4-CCR7+CD45RA+. The length of the CDR3 is 15 residues. Germline values: CDR1 DFQATT, CDR2 SNEGSKA (reference sequence). This clonotype was sampled from a human donor in good health. Some libraries in this study had Jurkat cell RNA spiked in. The chain is built from TRBV20-1 and TRBJ2-7; the D call may be TRBD1 or TRBD2 (5 bases each). Sequenced sample: naive CD8+ T cells from blood, with Jurkat cell RNA spiked in. The subset denotes: FACS-sorted CD8+CD4-CCR7+CD45RA+ naive T cells. CDR3 DNA: TGCAGTGCTAGAGATGGTGGGGGACCTTCCTTCGAGCAGTACTTC. Translated: CSARDGGGPSFEQYF.